This T cell receptor (beta chain) was captured by sequencing in a study of CD8 T cells in ankylosing spondylitis. TCRdb re-called the 5' RACE reads with MiXCR, one entry per CDR3 protein. Counted here are 380,000 or so distinct CDR3 sequences, roughly 20% occurring once; the ten biggest clones make up roughly 13%. This clonotype was seen a handful of times. CDR1 is SEHNR, CDR2 FQNEAQ, per germline (reference sequence). The CDR3 length is 14 residues. V was shortened by 1 base and J by 5 bases, with 10 bases between the two germline ends. V is TRBV7-9 and J is TRBJ2-3; the D is unclear. This TCR derives from a male donor with ankylosing spondylitis or in good health (not recorded which). Sequenced input: blood, either unsorted or a sorted T cell fraction (not recorded which). The CDR3 coding sequence is TGTGCCAGCAGCTTAGAGTCCGAAAGAGATACGCAGTATTTT. Its protein product is CASSLESERDTQYF.